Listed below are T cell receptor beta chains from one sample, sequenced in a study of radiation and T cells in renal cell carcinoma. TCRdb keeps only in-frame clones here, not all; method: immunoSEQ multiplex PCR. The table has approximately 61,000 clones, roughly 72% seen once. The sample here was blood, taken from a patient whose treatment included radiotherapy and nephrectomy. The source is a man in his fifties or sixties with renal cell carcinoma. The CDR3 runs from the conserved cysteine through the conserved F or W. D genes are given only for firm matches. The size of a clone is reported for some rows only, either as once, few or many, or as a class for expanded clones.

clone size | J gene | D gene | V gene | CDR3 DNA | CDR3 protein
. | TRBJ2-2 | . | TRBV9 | TGTGCCAGCAGCGTAGTCTTGGGGAACACCGGGGAGCTGTTTTTT | CASSVVLGNTGELFF
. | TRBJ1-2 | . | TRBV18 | TGTGCCAGCTCACCAACTAACGAGGGATTGGGAGGCTACACCTTC | CASSPTNEGLGGYTF
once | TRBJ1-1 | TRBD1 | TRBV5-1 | TGCGCCAGCAGGAGAGTGACCGGGACAGGGAACACTGAAGCTTTCTTT | CASRRVTGTGNTEAFF
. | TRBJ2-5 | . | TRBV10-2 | TGCGCCAGCAGTTTTGTAACAGTACAAGAGACCCAGTACTTC | CASSFVTVQETQYF
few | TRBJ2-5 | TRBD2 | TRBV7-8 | TGTGCCAGCAGCACCGGACTAGCTACCTTCGGGGGGACCCAGTACTTC | CASSTGLATFGGTQYF
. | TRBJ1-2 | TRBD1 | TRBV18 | TGTGCCAGCTCACCAGCGGGACAGCCGATTAACTATGGCTACACCTTC | CASSPAGQPINYGYTF
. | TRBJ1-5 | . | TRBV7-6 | TGTGCCAGCAGCTTTCGCCAGGGAAGGGGTCAGCCCCAGCATTTT | CASSFRQGRGQPQHF
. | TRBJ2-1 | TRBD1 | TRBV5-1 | TGCGCCAGCGCTACAGGGGATAAGGATGAGCAGTTCTTC | CASATGDKDEQFF
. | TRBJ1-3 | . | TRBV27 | TGTGCCAGCAAACTACAGGGATCCGGAAACACCATATATTTT | CASKLQGSGNTIYF
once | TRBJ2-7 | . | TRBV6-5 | TGTGCCAGCAGTAGCGGGGACAGGATGAGCGAGCAGTACTTC | CASSSGDRMSEQYF